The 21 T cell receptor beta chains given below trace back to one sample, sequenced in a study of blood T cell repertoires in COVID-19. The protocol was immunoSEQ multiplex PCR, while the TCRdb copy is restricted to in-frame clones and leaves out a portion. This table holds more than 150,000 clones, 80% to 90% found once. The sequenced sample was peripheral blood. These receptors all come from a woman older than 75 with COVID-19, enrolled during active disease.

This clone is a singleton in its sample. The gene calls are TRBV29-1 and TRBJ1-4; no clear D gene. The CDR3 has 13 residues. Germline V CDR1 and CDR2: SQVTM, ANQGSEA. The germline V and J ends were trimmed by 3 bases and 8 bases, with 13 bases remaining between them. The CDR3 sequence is CSVEGGGGEKLFF. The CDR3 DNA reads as TGCAGCGTTGAGGGAGGAGGTGGAGAAAAACTGTTTTTT.

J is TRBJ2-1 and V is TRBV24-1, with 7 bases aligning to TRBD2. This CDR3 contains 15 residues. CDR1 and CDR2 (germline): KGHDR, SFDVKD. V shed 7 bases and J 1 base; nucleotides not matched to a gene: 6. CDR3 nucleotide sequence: TGTGCCACCAGCCCCAGCGGGGCTTCCTACAATGAGCAGTTCTTC. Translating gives CATSPSGASYNEQFF.

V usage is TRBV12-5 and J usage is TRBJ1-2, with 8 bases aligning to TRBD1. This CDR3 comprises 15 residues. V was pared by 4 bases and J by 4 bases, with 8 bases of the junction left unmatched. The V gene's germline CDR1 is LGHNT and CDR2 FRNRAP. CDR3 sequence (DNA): TGTGCTAGTGGTTCACACAGGGGGGAGGCCTATGGCTACACCTTC. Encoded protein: CASGSHRGEAYGYTF.

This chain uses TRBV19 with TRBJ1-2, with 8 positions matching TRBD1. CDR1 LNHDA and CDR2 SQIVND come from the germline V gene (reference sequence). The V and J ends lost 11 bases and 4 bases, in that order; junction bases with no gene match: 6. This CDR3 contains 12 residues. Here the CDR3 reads CAGWDRTYGYTF. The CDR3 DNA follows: TGTGCCGGATGGGACAGGACCTATGGCTACACCTTC. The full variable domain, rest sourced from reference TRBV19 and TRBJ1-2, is DGGITQSPKYLFRKEGQNVTLSCEQNLNHDAMYWYRQDPGQGLRLIYYSQIVNDFQKGDIAEGYSVSREKKESFPLTVTSAQKNPTAFYLCAGWDRTYGYTFGSGTRLTVV.

The CDR3 spells CASSQYTNTGELFF. For the CDR3, the DNA is TGCGCCAGCAGCCAATACACGAACACCGGGGAGCTGTTTTTT. The rearrangement uses TRBV4-3 and TRBJ2-2; D is unclear. Germline V gene lookup returns CDR1 LGHNA and CDR2 YSLEER. V lost 2 bases and J 0 bases, leaving 4 bases between the germline ends. This CDR3 has 14 amino acids.

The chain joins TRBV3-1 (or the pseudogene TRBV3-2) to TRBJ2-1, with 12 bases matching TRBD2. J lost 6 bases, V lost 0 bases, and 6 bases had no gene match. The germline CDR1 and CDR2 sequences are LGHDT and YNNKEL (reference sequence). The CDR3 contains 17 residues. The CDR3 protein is CASSQDLTSGRLNEQFF. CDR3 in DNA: TGTGCCAGCAGCCAAGATCTGACTAGCGGGAGACTCAATGAGCAGTTCTTC.

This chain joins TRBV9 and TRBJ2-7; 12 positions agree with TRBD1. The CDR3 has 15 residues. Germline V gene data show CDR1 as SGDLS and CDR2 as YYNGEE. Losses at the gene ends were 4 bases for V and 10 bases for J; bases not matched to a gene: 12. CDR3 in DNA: TGTGCCAGCAGCCCGCACGGGACAGGGGGCGGATTACAGTACTTC. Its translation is CASSPHGTGGGLQYF.

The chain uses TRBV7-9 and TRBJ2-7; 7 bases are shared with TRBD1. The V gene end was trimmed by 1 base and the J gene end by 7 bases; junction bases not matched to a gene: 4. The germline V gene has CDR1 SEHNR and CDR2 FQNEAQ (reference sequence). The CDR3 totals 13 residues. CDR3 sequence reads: CASSLDPTGEQYF. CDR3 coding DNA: TGTGCCAGCAGCTTAGATCCGACAGGGGAGCAGTACTTC.

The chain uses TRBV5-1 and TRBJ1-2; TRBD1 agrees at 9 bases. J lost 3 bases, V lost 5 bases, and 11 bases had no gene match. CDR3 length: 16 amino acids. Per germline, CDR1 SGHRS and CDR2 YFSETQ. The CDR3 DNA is TGCGCCAGCAGATCCTCAAGGACAGGGGAAGACTATGGCTACACCTTC. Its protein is CASRSSRTGEDYGYTF.

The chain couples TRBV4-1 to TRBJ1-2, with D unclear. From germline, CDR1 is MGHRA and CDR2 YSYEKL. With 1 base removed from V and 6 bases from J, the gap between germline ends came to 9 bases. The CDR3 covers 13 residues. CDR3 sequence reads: CASSQGPLDGYTF. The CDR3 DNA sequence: TGCGCCAGCAGCCAAGGTCCCCTTGATGGCTACACCTTC.

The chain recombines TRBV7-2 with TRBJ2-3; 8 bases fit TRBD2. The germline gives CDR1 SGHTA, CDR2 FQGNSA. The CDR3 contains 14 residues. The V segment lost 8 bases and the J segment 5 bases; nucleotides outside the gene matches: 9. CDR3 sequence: CASGTGGQRDTQYF. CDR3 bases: TGTGCCAGCGGGACGGGAGGGCAAAGAGATACGCAGTATTTT.

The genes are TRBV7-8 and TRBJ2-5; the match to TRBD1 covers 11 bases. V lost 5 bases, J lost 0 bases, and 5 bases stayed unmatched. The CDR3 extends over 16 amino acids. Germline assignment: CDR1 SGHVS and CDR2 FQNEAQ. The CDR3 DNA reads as TGTGCCAGCAGCCCTTCGGACAGGGGGCACCAAGAGACCCAGTACTTC. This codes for CASSPSDRGHQETQYF.

CDR3 DNA sequence: TGTGCCAGCAGCTTATCCAGATCTTCCTATGGCTACACCTTC. This encodes CASSLSRSSYGYTF. This chain joins TRBV7-2 and TRBJ1-2; D gene uncertain. V was cut by 2 bases and J by 4 bases, with 11 bases left in between. The germline gives CDR1 SGHTA, CDR2 FQGNSA. The CDR3 is 14 amino acids. The whole variable domain, filled in from reference TRBV7-2 and TRBJ1-2, reads GAGVSQSPSNKVTEKGKDVELRCDPISGHTALYWYRQSLGQGLEFLIYFQGNSAPDKSGLPSDRFSAERTGGSVSTLTIQRTQQEDSAVYLCASSLSRSSYGYTFGSGTRLTVV.

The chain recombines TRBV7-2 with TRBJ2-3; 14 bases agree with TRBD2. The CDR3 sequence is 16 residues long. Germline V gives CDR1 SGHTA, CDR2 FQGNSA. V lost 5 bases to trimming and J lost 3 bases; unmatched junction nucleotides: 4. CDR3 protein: CASSPGLAGVTDTQYF. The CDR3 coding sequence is TGTGCCAGCAGCCCGGGACTAGCGGGAGTAACAGATACGCAGTATTTT.

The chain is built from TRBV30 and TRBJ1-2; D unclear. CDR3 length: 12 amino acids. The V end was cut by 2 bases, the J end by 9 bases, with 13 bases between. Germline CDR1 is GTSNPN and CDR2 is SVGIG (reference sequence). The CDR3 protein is CAWSPGMFSYTF. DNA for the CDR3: TGTGCCTGGAGTCCCGGGATGTTTAGCTACACCTTC. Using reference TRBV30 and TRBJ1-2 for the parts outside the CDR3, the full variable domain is SQTIHQWPATLVQPVGSPLSLECTVEGTSNPNLYWYRQAAGRGLQLLFYSVGIGQISSEVPQNLSASRPQDRQFILSSKKLLLSDSGFYLCAWSPGMFSYTFGSGTRLTVV.

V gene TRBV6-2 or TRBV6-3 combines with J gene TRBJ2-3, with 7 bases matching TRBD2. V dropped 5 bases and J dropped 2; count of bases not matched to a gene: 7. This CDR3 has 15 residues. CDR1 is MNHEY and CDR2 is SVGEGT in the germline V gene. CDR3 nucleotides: TGTGCCAGCAGTCACAAGCGGGGCCCCACAGATACGCAGTATTTT. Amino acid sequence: CASSHKRGPTDTQYF.

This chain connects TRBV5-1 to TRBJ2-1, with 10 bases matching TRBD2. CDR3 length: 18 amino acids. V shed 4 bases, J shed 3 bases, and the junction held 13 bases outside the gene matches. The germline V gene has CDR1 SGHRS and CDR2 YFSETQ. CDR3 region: CASSPGRASGSNYNEQFF. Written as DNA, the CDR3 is TGCGCCAGCAGCCCCGGCAGGGCTAGCGGGAGTAACTACAATGAGCAGTTCTTC.

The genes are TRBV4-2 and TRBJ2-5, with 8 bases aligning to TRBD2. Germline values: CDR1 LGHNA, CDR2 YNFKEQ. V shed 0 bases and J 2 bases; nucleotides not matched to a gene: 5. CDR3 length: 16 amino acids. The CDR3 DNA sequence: TGTGCCAGCAGCCAAGAACAGGGACTAGGACAAGAGACCCAGTACTTC. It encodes CASSQEQGLGQETQYF.

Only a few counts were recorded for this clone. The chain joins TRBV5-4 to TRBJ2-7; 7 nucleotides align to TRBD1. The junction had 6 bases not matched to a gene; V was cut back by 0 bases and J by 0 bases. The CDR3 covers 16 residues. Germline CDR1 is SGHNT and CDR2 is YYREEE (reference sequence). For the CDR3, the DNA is TGTGCCAGCAGCTTGGGAGACAGGGCGGGCTCCTACGAGCAGTACTTC. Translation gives CASSLGDRAGSYEQYF.

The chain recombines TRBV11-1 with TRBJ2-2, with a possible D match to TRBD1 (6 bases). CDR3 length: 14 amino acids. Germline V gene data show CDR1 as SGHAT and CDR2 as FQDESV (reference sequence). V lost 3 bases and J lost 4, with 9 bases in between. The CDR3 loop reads CASSFSGVTGELFF. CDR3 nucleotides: TGTGCCAGCAGCTTCTCAGGGGTCACCGGGGAGCTGTTTTTT.

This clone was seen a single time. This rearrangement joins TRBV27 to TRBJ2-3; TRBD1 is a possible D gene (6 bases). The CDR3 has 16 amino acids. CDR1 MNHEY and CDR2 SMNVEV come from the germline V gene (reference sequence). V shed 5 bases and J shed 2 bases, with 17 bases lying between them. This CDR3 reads CASSIQGFTDTDTQYF. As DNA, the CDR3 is TGTGCCAGCAGTATCCAGGGGTTCACGGACACAGATACGCAGTATTTT.